Listed below are T cell receptor beta chains from one sample, sequenced in a study of STAT3 mutations in large granular lymphocyte leukemia. TCRdb's table, derived via immunoSEQ multiplex PCR, lists solely in-frame clones and lacks some. Of 12,000 or so clones listed, 65% to 90% are singletons. The sequenced sample consisted of peripheral blood mononuclear cells. The receptors come from an elderly man with T-cell large granular lymphocyte leukemia. Some clones in this sample may be carry-over from other donors' samples. The CDR3 runs from the conserved cysteine through the conserved F or W. A D gene is named only where the DNA matches it firmly.

TRBV7-3	TRBJ1-2	.	CASSLKQVSNYGYTF
TRBV7-9	TRBJ1-5	.	CASTPGDTTANQPQHF
TRBV7-2	TRBJ2-1	.	CASSLSRGANNEQFF
TRBV29-1	TRBJ2-2	.	CSVEDEIGELFF
TRBV6-6	TRBJ1-2	.	CASGPDGGYYGYTF
TRBV10-3	TRBJ2-1	.	CAISEGLITYNEQFF
TRBV7-8	TRBJ2-7	TRBD2	CASSPVAGGGYEQYF
TRBV5-1	TRBJ2-1	TRBD1	CASSRGRIGSRTGLSYNEQFF
TRBV13	TRBJ1-6	TRBD1	CASSLAAGDRANSPLHF
TRBV4-3	TRBJ1-1	.	CASSQDRASEAFF
TRBV4-1	TRBJ1-2	.	CASSQASGTSNYGYTF
TRBV29-1	TRBJ2-5	TRBD1	CSVEDPWTGMETQYF
TRBV6-6	TRBJ2-5	.	CASSTRQETQYF
TRBV4-2	TRBJ2-3	.	CASSQEGTTQYF
TRBV18	TRBJ2-2	.	CASSPRDKNTGELFF
TRBV7-9	TRBJ2-5	.	CASSRGQQETQYF
TRBV4-2	TRBJ2-6	.	CASSQDGGSLSGANVLTF
TRBV20-1	TRBJ2-1	TRBD1	CSARQGAGQFF
TRBV6-6	TRBJ2-3	TRBD1	CASILTGGPDTQYF
TRBV11-2	TRBJ2-4	.	CASSTLQGPAAKNIQYF
TRBV19	TRBJ2-2	.	CASSIEGLKSGGGTGELFF
TRBV18	TRBJ1-2	.	CASSLSDNYGYTF
TRBV27	TRBJ1-1	.	CASSSGGTEAFF
TRBV18	TRBJ2-3	TRBD1	CASSPQTGRPDTQYF
TRBV5-4	TRBJ2-1	TRBD2	CASSLAGASNNEQFF
TRBV29-1	TRBJ2-3	.	CSSRRGVGTDTQYF
TRBV30	TRBJ2-7	.	CAWTAGTQVGVQYF
TRBV6-5	TRBJ1-4	.	CASSYSWRQTNEKLFF
TRBV28	TRBJ1-4	TRBD1	CASGQRTGPNEKLFF
TRBV5-1	TRBJ2-1	.	CASSLSGSLYNEQFF
TRBV19	TRBJ1-6	TRBD1	CASSSGGSTGRNSPLHF
TRBV18	TRBJ2-1	.	CASSPPVGVRWNEQFF
TRBV7-2	TRBJ2-5	TRBD2	CASSLKGLAGHQETQYF
TRBV12-5	TRBJ1-1	TRBD1	CASGLDAGTGVSEAFF
TRBV18	TRBJ1-6	.	CASSPLAQGHNSPLHF
TRBV28	TRBJ1-5	.	CASSTPGTNQPQHF
TRBV5-4	TRBJ2-7	.	CASSPQQTQSSYEQYF
TRBV7-9	TRBJ2-4	.	CASSLGTGANIQYF
TRBV7-2	TRBJ1-6	.	CASSLGSYNSPLHF
TRBV4-2	TRBJ2-5	TRBD1	CASSQQQGAGETQYF
TRBV30	TRBJ1-3	.	CAWGGTAGNTIYF
TRBV28	TRBJ1-5	TRBD1	CASRPRGGGASQPQHF
TRBV7-9	TRBJ2-7	TRBD2	CASSLPLAVQYF